Following are 28 T cell receptor beta chains from one sample sequenced in a study of technical replicates of blood from several donors. TCRdb's table, derived via immunoSEQ multiplex PCR, lists solely in-frame clones and lacks some. The data contain about 93,000 clones, roughly 96% of them seen just once; the ten biggest clones take up approximately 0.26%. Sequences were obtained from T cells isolated from PBMCs. Receptors were obtained from a human donor in good health.

J is TRBJ1-6 and V is TRBV6-6; no reliable D call. This CDR3 contains 15 residues. V lost 2 bases and J lost 5, with 10 bases in between. The germline V gene encodes CDR1 MNHNY and CDR2 SVGAGI (reference sequence). The chain's CDR3 is CASSYKRQNNSPLHF. The CDR3 coding sequence is TGTGCCAGCAGTTACAAGCGGCAGAATAATTCACCCCTCCACTTT.

This chain links TRBV7-3 with TRBJ2-1, with D tentatively TRBD1 (5 bases). CDR1 SGHTA and CDR2 FQGTGA come from the germline V gene. V was shortened by 3 bases and J by 4 bases, with 10 bases between the two germline ends. This CDR3 contains 14 residues. CDR3 residues: CASSLTTVYNEQFF. Here the CDR3 DNA reads TGTGCCAGCAGCTTGACGACAGTTTACAATGAGCAGTTCTTC.

The chain recombines TRBV19 with TRBJ1-1; 9 nucleotides agree with TRBD1. CDR1 and CDR2 from the germline V gene are LNHDA and SQIVND (reference sequence). The CDR3 runs 14 residues. Germline trimming cut 7 bases from V and 0 bases from J; bases unmatched to any gene: 3. CDR3 coding DNA: TGTGCCAGTAAGAGGACAGGGGTGAACACTGAAGCTTTCTTT. It is translated as CASKRTGVNTEAFF.

The chain couples TRBV10-1 to TRBJ2-3, with TRBD2 identical over 9 bases. Germline V CDR1 and CDR2: WNHNN, SYGVQD (reference sequence). V was clipped by 5 bases and J by 3 bases; unmatched bases: 18. The CDR3 loop spans 19 amino acids. The CDR3 DNA sequence: TGCGCCAGCAGTAATGCCCCAAGATTAGGCGGGGGGGGAACAGATACGCAGTATTTT. It yields the protein CASSNAPRLGGGGTDTQYF.

This clone was observed a handful of times. V usage is TRBV14 and J usage is TRBJ1-1; D may be TRBD1 (6 bases). Trimming pared 6 bases from V and 0 bases from J, leaving 8 bases between. Germline CDR1 SGHDN, CDR2 FVKESK. This CDR3 has 13 residues. The CDR3 loop is CASSGQLNTEAFF. CDR3 in DNA: TGTGCCAGCAGTGGACAGTTGAACACTGAAGCTTTCTTT.

CDR3 region: CASSFWNRDRTSGPQETQYF. The CDR3 nucleotides are TGTGCCAGCAGTTTTTGGAATCGGGACAGAACTAGCGGGCCCCAAGAGACCCAGTACTTC. This rearrangement joins TRBV28 to TRBJ2-5; 9 positions agree with TRBD2. The length of the CDR3 is 20 residues. Germline V gene sequence: CDR1 MDHEN, CDR2 SYDVKM. V lost 3 bases, J lost 1 base, and 18 bases stayed unmatched.

The V gene is TRBV19, the J gene TRBJ2-7; TRBD2 agrees at 8 bases. CDR3 size: 13 residues. The germline V gene encodes CDR1 LNHDA and CDR2 SQIVND (reference sequence). J lost 7 bases, V lost 8 bases, and 10 bases had no gene match. The CDR3 loop is CASSLTSGLEQYF. The CDR3 nucleotides read TGTGCCAGTTCTCTTACTAGCGGCTTAGAGCAGTACTTC.

The table lists this clone with a count of one. The chain carries TRBV5-4 and TRBJ2-1, with TRBD2 matching over 9 bases. CDR1 and CDR2 (germline): SGHNT, YYREEE (reference sequence). The CDR3 is made up of 15 amino acids. V shed 5 bases and J 6 bases; nucleotides not matched to a gene: 9. CDR3 bases: TGTGCCAGCAGTGCGACTAGCGGAGACTTCAATGAGCAGTTCTTC. Its protein is CASSATSGDFNEQFF.

The chain links TRBV12-5 to TRBJ2-7, with 8 positions matching TRBD1. The J segment lost 9 bases and the V segment lost 2 bases, leaving 6 bases of the junction unmatched. The CDR3 covers 13 residues. Looked up from germline, CDR1 is LGHNT and CDR2 is FRNRAP. The CDR3 spells CASGLTDRGWQYF. Here the CDR3 DNA reads TGTGCTAGTGGTTTGACTGACAGGGGATGGCAGTACTTC.

The chain carries TRBV5-1 and TRBJ2-1, with D possibly being TRBD2 (5 bases). The CDR3 totals 15 residues. Trimming left V 3 bases short and J 1 base short, with 11 bases between. CDR1 is SGHRS, CDR2 YFSETQ, per germline. The CDR3 reads CASSSEGRSYNEQFF. CDR3 nucleotide sequence: TGCGCCAGCAGCTCTGAGGGCCGGTCCTACAATGAGCAGTTCTTC.

The chain uses TRBV6-6 and TRBJ1-1; D unclear. The germline V gene encodes CDR1 MNHNY and CDR2 SVGAGI (reference sequence). This CDR3 region has 15 residues. Trimming left V 6 bases short and J 5 bases short, with 19 bases between. This CDR3 reads CASSAQRSGGTEAFF. The CDR3 coding sequence is TGTGCCAGCAGCGCACAAAGGAGCGGAGGGACTGAAGCTTTCTTT.

The chain combines TRBV7-9 with TRBJ1-1; TRBD1 is a possible D gene (5 bases). The CDR3 length is 14 residues. Germline V gives CDR1 SEHNR, CDR2 FQNEAQ (reference sequence). The V and J ends lost 6 bases and 1 base respectively, with 12 bases between them. CDR3 in DNA: TGTGCCAGCAGTCTGGTTCAGGGGAACACTGAAGCTTTCTTT. It yields the protein CASSLVQGNTEAFF. Based on the CDR3 plus reference TRBV7-9 and TRBJ1-1, the full variable domain is DTGVSQNPRHKITKRGQNVTFRCDPISEHNRLYWYRQTLGQGPEFLTYFQNEAQLEKSRLLSDRFSAERPKGSFSTLEIQRTEQGDSAMYLCASSLVQGNTEAFFGQGTRLTVV.

The count of this clone is one. V usage is TRBV5-1 and J usage is TRBJ2-5, with D possibly TRBD1 on 6 matching bases. The germline gives CDR1 SGHRS, CDR2 YFSETQ. With 4 bases removed from V and 1 base from J, the gap between germline ends came to 14 bases. The CDR3 runs to 15 residues. The CDR3 DNA reads TGCGCCAGCAGCACACAGGGTATAACCCAAGAGACCCAGTACTTC. This sequence encodes CASSTQGITQETQYF.

The chain couples TRBV5-4 to TRBJ1-2; possible D gene TRBD1, 6 bases. Germline loops: CDR1 SGHNT, CDR2 YYREEE (reference sequence). This CDR3 is built from 13 residues. V gave up 0 bases and J gave up 7 bases, with 10 bases separating them. The CDR3 loop is CASSLGTVRGYTF. The CDR3 DNA is TGTGCCAGCAGCTTGGGGACAGTTCGTGGCTACACCTTC.

The chain combines TRBV5-1 with TRBJ1-4; no firm D call. The germline V gene encodes CDR1 SGHRS and CDR2 YFSETQ. The germline V and J ends were trimmed by 4 bases and 4 bases, with 11 bases remaining between them. CDR3 length: 14 residues. The CDR3 nucleotides read TGCGCCAGCAGCACTGGACGGGATAATGAAAAACTGTTTTTT. Amino acid sequence: CASSTGRDNEKLFF.

There are a few counts of this clone. V is TRBV27 and J is TRBJ1-5; D is perhaps TRBD1 (5 bases). Germline V gene data show CDR1 as MNHEY and CDR2 as SMNVEV (reference sequence). Trimming shortened V by 8 bases and J by 5 bases, and 13 bases separated the two germline ends. The CDR3 is made up of 13 amino acids. CDR3 nucleotides: TGTGCCAGCTCACCGTCGGGGGATCAGCCCCAGCATTTT. Protein product: CASSPSGDQPQHF.

The chain uses TRBV11-1 and TRBJ1-6; 9 bases are shared with TRBD1. Germline CDR1 reads SGHAT; CDR2 reads FQDESV (reference sequence). This CDR3 has 16 amino acids. The ends lost 0 bases at V and 9 bases at J; junction bases unmatched: 6. In DNA form, the CDR3 reads TGTGCCAGCAGCTTAGCCACCGGGACAGGGCCTTCACCCCTCCACTTT. It specifies CASSLATGTGPSPLHF.

CDR3 sequence reads: CASSLSGESNQPQHF. The CDR3, as DNA: TGCGCCAGCAGCTTGTCGGGTGAAAGCAATCAGCCCCAGCATTTT. The rearrangement links TRBV5-1 to TRBJ1-5; D is ambiguous. V gave up 1 base and J gave up 1 base, with 9 bases separating them. The germline CDR1 and CDR2 sequences are SGHRS and YFSETQ. This CDR3 region has 15 residues.

This rearrangement joins TRBV7-9 to TRBJ1-1; D remains ambiguous. Per the germline V gene, CDR1 is SEHNR and CDR2 is FQNEAQ (reference sequence). The CDR3 contains 15 residues. V lost 6 bases and J 3 bases, leaving 17 bases between the germline ends. The DNA for the CDR3 is TGTGCCAGCAGTCAGAGACCAAAGGAGGACACTGAAGCTTTCTTT. This sequence encodes CASSQRPKEDTEAFF. The whole variable domain, remainder taken from reference TRBV7-9 and TRBJ1-1, is DTGVSQNPRHKITKRGQNVTFRCDPISEHNRLYWYRQTLGQGPEFLTYFQNEAQLEKSRLLSDRFSAERPKGSFSTLEIQRTEQGDSAMYLCASSQRPKEDTEAFFGQGTRLTVV.

The V call is TRBV6-5, the J call TRBJ2-1; 13 positions agree with TRBD2. This CDR3 has 15 amino acids. Germline CDR1 MNHEY, CDR2 SVGAGI. J gave up 9 bases and V 2 bases, and 4 bases lay outside the gene matches. The CDR3 DNA reads TGTGCCAGCAGTTACACGCGACTAGCGGGAGGTGAGCAGTTCTTC. The encoded protein is CASSYTRLAGGEQFF.

Notes on this clone: An end of the junction does not agree with germline; a read error may underlie this. The chain carries TRBV7-7 and TRBJ1-4; D ambiguous. CDR1 is SSHAT, CDR2 FNYEAQ, per germline (reference sequence). This CDR3 is 17 amino acids long. The CDR3 protein is CASSPLGADATNEKLFF. The CDR3, as DNA: TGTGCTAGCAGCCCCCTCGGTGCGGATGCAACTAATGAAAAACTGTTTTTT.

The V and J genes are TRBV6-4 and TRBJ2-3; D gene ambiguous. The germline V gene encodes CDR1 MRHNA and CDR2 SNTAGT. This CDR3 has 14 amino acids. V lost 0 bases, J lost 3 bases, and 7 bases lay in between. The CDR3 coding sequence is TGTGCCAGCAGTGACTCGTTGAGGACAGATACGCAGTATTTT. As protein: CASSDSLRTDTQYF.

The V call is TRBV7-9, the J call TRBJ1-6, with TRBD1 matching over 9 bases. The length of the CDR3 is 15 residues. With V trimmed by 4 bases and J by 7 bases, 5 bases remained unmatched. CDR1 is SEHNR and CDR2 is FQNEAQ in the germline V gene (reference sequence). CDR3 DNA sequence: TGTGCCAGCAGCTCCACCGGACAGGGGAATTCACCCCTCCACTTT. Translation gives CASSSTGQGNSPLHF.

This clone was observed once. This chain connects TRBV7-9 to TRBJ2-7; no firm D call. Germline CDR1 and CDR2: SEHNR and FQNEAQ (reference sequence). V lost 2 bases and J lost 4, with 12 bases in between. The CDR3 loop spans 14 amino acids. CDR3 sequence reads: CASSLSSWRYEQYF. CDR3 DNA: TGTGCCAGCAGCTTATCCTCTTGGCGGTACGAGCAGTACTTC.

The V call is TRBV19, the J call TRBJ1-5; D is unclear. The CDR3 has 14 amino acids. Trimming pared 3 bases from V and 2 bases from J, leaving 8 bases between. Germline-derived CDR1 and CDR2 are LNHDA and SQIVND (reference sequence). CDR3 in amino acids: CASSIEIRNQPQHF. The DNA of the CDR3 is TGTGCCAGTAGTATTGAGATACGCAATCAGCCCCAGCATTTT.

The chain combines TRBV5-8 with TRBJ1-5, with D perhaps matching TRBD1 (5 bases). The CDR3 extends over 14 amino acids. The V end lost 4 bases, the J end lost 5 bases, and 13 bases lay between the germline ends. The germline V gene encodes CDR1 SGHTS and CDR2 YDEGEE. This chain's CDR3 is CASSQRGWDQPQHF. CDR3 sequence (DNA): TGTGCCAGCAGCCAAAGGGGCTGGGATCAGCCCCAGCATTTT.

This chain uses TRBV18 with TRBJ2-1; 11 nucleotides match TRBD2. The V and J ends lost 3 bases and 2 bases, in that order; junction bases with no gene match: 3. The CDR3 loop spans 16 amino acids. Germline V gene lookup returns CDR1 KGHSH and CDR2 LQKENI. In DNA, the CDR3 is TGTGCCAGCTCACCCCAACTAGCGGGAGCCTACAATGAGCAGTTCTTC. It encodes CASSPQLAGAYNEQFF. The whole variable domain, remainder taken from reference TRBV18 and TRBJ2-1, is NAGVMQNPRHLVRRRGQEARLRCSPMKGHSHVYWYRQLPEEGLKFMVYLQKENIIDESGMPKERFSAEFPKEGPSILRIQQVVRGDSAAYFCASSPQLAGAYNEQFFGPGTRLTVL.

This chain links TRBV29-1 with TRBJ2-3; TRBD2 is a possible D gene (6 bases). Germline CDR1 SQVTM, CDR2 ANQGSEA. Between the trimmed V and J ends, which lost 5 bases and 4 bases, there was a span of 10 bases. The CDR3 spans 12 residues. The CDR3 region is CSVPRGADTQYF. DNA for the CDR3: TGCAGCGTTCCCCGCGGGGCAGATACGCAGTATTTT.